This T cell receptor (beta chain) was captured in a study of monozygotic twins with inflammatory bowel disease (dated by TCRdb to the late 2010s). For the wider study: The full study comprised some 30 monozygotic twin pairs: nine German pairs (four IBD-concordant, five IBD-discordant) and 19 IBD-discordant Danish pairs. Disease-associated traits were sought mainly through comparisons between IBD patients and their genetically identical healthy co-twins within discordant pairs. Each individual had, on average, about 151 000 unique TCRalpha sequences and 181 000 unique TCRbeta sequences available for analysis. Points the paper makes about the study in general: No difference in repertoire similarity was observed between concordant and discordant twins, possibly owing to limited statistical power. Measured by the inverse Simpson index, TCRbeta repertoire diversity was lower in IBD patients than in their healthy co-twins. The analysis was unable to tell different T cell subtypes apart. Compared with healthy twins, IBD patients had fewer clonotypes in common with other individuals, a difference most pronounced in patients showing signs of disease activity. The results gave no support for a single strong signal or clonotype linked to IBD. Because patients were on differing immunosuppressive treatments, the repertoires may have picked up extra background noise and inter-individual variability.

An approximately 2.5 ml peripheral blood sample was drawn into PAXgene tubes per donor and stored at -80°C. Without T cell sorting, total RNA was isolated from whole blood using the PAXgene blood miRNA kit on an automated QIAcube. Deep TCRalpha and TCRbeta repertoire profiling with unique molecular barcoding was performed on peripheral blood of monozygotic twin pairs concordant or discordant for inflammatory bowel disease. Smoking habits were recorded for all twin pairs, and individuals were classified as current, former or never smokers. To note about this clonotype: The clone's antigen remains unknown.

Library prep was done by 5' RACE. Preparation of each TCR library used around 3.5 ug of total RNA. For each sample, cDNA was synthesized in eight separate reactions using SMARTScribe reverse transcriptase. Unique molecular identifiers containing a 6-nucleotide sample barcode were introduced through template switching during cDNA synthesis. Amplification of TCRalpha and TCRbeta cDNA involved two nested PCRs of 16 and 9 cycles, and each PCR was followed by bead purification. Before amplification, cDNA was treated with uracil DNA-glycosylase and purified using the QIAquick PCR purification kit. The second PCR added Illumina TruSeq-compatible adapters along with sample-specific barcodes. TapeStation and Qubit were used to check library quality and concentration, and 4.5 to 6 ng of each library was pooled. The pooled libraries were sequenced with 2 x 100 bp reads and custom sequencing primers on an Illumina HiSeq2500 single-index Rapid Run. On the study's bioinformatics: UMI-based consensus assembly with MiGEC version 1.2.6 was used to correct PCR and sequencing errors. MiXCR version 2.1.1 was used for V(D)J alignment, clonotype assembly and CDR3 extraction. To normalise gene usage, clonotype sharing and MAIT/NKT TCR abundance, the top 1000, 10 000 and 20 000 clonotypes in each sample were analysed. After downsampling to 27 000 UMIs, diversity was calculated as the inverse Simpson index using the vegan R package. Paired Mann-Whitney U tests were applied to discordant twin pairs, and Benjamini-Hochberg correction was used for multiple testing. TCRdb reprocessed the reads and lists each CDR3 protein sequence as a single entry, with no DNA. TCRdb's processing, not the authors', yielded these V and J calls. The table kept for this sample lists over 110,000 distinct CDR3 sequences. Of the sample, roughly 2.5% falls within the top ten clones.

The germline V gene provides CDR1 SGHRS and CDR2 YFSETQ. Its CDR3 holds 15 amino acids, cysteine through phenylalanine. No DNA accompanies this entry. The V and J segments used are TRBV5-1 and TRBJ1-5; the TCRdb call, TRBD1, lacks DNA for checking. The sequence came from a human donor with ulcerative colitis or Crohn's disease, or a healthy co-twin of an affected twin (not recorded which). Sequencing was carried out using blood. The CDR3 reads as follows: CASSLGDVSNQPQHF.